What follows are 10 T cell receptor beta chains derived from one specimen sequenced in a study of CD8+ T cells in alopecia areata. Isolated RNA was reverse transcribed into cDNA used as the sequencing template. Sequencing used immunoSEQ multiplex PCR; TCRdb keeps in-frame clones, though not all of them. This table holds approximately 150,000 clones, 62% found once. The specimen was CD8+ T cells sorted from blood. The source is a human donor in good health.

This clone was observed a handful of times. CDR3 DNA sequence: TGTGCCAGCAGCGGACTGGGACGGTTAGCCAAAAACATTCAGTACTTC. It encodes CASSGLGRLAKNIQYF. J is TRBJ2-4 and V is TRBV21-1. TRBV21-1 is an annotated pseudogene. The length of the CDR3 is 16 residues.

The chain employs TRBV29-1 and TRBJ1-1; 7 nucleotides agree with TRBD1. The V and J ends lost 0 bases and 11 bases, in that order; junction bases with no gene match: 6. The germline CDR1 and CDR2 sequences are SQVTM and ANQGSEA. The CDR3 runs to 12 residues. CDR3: CSVEETGPEAFF. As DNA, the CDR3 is TGCAGCGTTGAAGAGACAGGGCCCGAGGCTTTCTTT.

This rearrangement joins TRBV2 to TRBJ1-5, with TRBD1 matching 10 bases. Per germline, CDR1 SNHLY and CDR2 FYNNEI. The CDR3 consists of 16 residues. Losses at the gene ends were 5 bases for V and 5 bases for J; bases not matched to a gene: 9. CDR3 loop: CASSWDRGDHHQPQHF. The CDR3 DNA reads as TGTGCCAGCAGTTGGGACAGGGGAGACCACCATCAGCCCCAGCATTTT.

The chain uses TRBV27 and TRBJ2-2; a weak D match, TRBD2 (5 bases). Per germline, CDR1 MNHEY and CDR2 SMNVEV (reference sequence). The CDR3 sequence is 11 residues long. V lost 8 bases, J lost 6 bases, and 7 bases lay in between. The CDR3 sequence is CASGSPGELFF. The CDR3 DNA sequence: TGTGCCAGCGGGAGTCCCGGGGAGCTGTTTTTT.

The DNA for the CDR3 is TGTGCCATCAGTGGCCCCGGCCTGTCCTACGAGCAGTACTTC. Translation: CAISGPGLSYEQYF. This chain uses TRBV10-3 with TRBJ2-7; unclear D gene. V lost 4 bases to trimming and J lost 1 base, with 11 bases between them. Germline CDR1 ENHRY, CDR2 SYGVKD. CDR3 length: 14 residues.

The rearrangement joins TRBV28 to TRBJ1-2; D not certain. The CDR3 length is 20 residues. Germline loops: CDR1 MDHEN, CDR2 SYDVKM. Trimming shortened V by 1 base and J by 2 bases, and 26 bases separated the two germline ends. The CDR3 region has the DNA TGTGCCAGCAGTTTATTGATCGTGGCCGCAAGGTTCCTCGGAAACTATGGCTACACCTTC. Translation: CASSLLIVAARFLGNYGYTF.

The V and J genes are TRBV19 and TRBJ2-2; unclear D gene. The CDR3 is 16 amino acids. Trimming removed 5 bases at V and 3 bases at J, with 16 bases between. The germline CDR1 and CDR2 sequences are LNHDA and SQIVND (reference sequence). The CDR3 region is CASSPRLAVDTGELFF. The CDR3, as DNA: TGTGCCAGTAGTCCCCGACTCGCGGTGGACACCGGGGAGCTGTTTTTT.

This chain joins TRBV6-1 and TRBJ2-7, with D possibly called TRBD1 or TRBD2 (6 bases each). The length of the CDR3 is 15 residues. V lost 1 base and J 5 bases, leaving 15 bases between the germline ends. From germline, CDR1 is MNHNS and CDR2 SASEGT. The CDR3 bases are TGTGCCAGCAGTGAAGGCAGGCCTGGGGGGCACGAGCAGTACTTC. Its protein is CASSEGRPGGHEQYF.

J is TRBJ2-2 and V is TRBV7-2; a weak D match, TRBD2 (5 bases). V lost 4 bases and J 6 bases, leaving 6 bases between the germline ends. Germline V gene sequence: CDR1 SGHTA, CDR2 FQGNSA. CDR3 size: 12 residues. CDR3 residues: CASSWTSGELFF. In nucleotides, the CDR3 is TGTGCCAGCAGCTGGACTTCCGGGGAGCTGTTTTTT.

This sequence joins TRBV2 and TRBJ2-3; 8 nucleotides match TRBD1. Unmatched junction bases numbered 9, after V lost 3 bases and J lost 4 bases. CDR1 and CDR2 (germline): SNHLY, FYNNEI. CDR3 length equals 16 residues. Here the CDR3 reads CASSDPTGEDPDTQYF. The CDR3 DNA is TGTGCCAGCAGTGACCCGACAGGGGAGGATCCAGATACGCAGTATTTT.